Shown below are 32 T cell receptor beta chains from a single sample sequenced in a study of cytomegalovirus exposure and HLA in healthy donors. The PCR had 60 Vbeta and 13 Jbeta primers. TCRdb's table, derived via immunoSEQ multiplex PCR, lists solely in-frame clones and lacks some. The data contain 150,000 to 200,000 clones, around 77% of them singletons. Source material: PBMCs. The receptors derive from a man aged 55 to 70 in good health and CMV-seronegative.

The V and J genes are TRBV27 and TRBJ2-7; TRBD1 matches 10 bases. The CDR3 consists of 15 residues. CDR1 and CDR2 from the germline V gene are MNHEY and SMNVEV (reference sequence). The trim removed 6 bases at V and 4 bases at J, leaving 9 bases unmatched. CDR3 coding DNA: TGTGCCAGCAGCATACGACCGGGACAGGGGTACGAGCAGTACTTC. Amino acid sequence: CASSIRPGQGYEQYF.

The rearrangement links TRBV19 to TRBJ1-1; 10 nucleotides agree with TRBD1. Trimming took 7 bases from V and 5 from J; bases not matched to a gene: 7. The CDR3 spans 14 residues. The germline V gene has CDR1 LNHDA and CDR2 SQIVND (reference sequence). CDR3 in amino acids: CASIETGGRTEAFF. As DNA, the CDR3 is TGTGCCAGTATCGAGACAGGGGGCAGAACTGAAGCTTTCTTT. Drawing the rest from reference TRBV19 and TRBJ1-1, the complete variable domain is DGGITQSPKYLFRKEGQNVTLSCEQNLNHDAMYWYRQDPGQGLRLIYYSQIVNDFQKGDIAEGYSVSREKKESFPLTVTSAQKNPTAFYLCASIETGGRTEAFFGQGTRLTVV.

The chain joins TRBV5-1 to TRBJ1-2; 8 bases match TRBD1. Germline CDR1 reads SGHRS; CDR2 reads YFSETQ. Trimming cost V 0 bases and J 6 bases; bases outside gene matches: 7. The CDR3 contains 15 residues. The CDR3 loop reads CASSLGTGSADGYTF. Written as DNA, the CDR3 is TGCGCCAGCAGCTTGGGGACAGGGTCGGCGGATGGCTACACCTTC.

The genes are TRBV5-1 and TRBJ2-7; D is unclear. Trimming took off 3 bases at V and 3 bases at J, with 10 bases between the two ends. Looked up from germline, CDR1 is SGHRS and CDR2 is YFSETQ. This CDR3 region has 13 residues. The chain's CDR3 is CASSSQVNYEQYF. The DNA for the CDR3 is TGCGCCAGCAGCTCTCAGGTGAACTACGAGCAGTACTTC.

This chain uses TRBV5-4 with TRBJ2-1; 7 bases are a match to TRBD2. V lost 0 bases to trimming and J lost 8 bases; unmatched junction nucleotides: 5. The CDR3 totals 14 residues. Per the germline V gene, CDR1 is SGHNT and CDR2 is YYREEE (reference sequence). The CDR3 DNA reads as TGTGCCAGCAGCTTGGTCGGGGGGAGGGATGAGCAGTTCTTC. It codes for CASSLVGGRDEQFF.

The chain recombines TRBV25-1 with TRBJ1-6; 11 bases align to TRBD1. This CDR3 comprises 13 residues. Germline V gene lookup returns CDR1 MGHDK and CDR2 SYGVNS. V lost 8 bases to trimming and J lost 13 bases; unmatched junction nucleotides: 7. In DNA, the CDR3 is TGTGCCAGCGGGGGACAGGGGGTGGGGCCCCTCCACTTT. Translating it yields CASGGQGVGPLHF.

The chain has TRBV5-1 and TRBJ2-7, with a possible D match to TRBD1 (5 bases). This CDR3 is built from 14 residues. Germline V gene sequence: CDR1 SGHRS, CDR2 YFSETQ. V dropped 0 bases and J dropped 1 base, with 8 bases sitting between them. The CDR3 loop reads CASSLGQNSYEQYF. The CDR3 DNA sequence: TGCGCCAGCAGCTTGGGACAGAATTCCTACGAGCAGTACTTC. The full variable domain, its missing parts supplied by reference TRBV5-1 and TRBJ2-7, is KAGVTQTPRYLIKTRGQQVTLSCSPISGHRSVSWYQQTPGQGLQFLFEYFSETQRNKGNFPGRFSGRQFSNSRSEMNVSTLELGDSALYLCASSLGQNSYEQYFGPGTRLTVT.

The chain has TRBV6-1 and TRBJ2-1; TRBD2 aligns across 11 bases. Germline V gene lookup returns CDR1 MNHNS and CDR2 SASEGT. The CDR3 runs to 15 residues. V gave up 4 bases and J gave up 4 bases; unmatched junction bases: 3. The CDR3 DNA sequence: TGTGCCAGCAGTGCATTAGCGGGAGGGTACAATGAGCAGTTCTTC. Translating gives CASSALAGGYNEQFF.

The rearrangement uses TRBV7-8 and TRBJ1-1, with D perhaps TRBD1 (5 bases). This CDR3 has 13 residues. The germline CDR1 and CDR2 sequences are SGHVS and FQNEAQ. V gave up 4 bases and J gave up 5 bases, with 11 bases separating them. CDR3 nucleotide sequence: TGTGCCAGCAGCTCGTGGACAACAACTGAAGCTTTCTTT. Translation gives CASSSWTTTEAFF.

The CDR3 nucleotides are TGTGCCAGCCGGAGGGGACGCACAGATACGCAGTATTTT. Encoded protein: CASRRGRTDTQYF. V usage is TRBV6-5 and J usage is TRBJ2-3; possible D gene TRBD2, 6 bases. V dropped 8 bases and J dropped 1 base, with 10 bases sitting between them. This CDR3 contains 13 residues. CDR1 is MNHEY, CDR2 SVGAGI, per germline.

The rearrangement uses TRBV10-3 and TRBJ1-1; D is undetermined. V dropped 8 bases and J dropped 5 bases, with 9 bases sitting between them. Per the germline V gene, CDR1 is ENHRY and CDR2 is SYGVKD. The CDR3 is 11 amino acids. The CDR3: CAIAVETEAFF. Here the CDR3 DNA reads TGTGCCATCGCGGTGGAGACTGAAGCTTTCTTT.

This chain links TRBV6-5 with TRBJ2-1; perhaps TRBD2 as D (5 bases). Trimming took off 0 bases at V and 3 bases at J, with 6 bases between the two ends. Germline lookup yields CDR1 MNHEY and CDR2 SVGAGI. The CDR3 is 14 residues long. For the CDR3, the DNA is TGTGCCAGCAGTTACTCAGACTACTACAATGAGCAGTTCTTC. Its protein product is CASSYSDYYNEQFF.

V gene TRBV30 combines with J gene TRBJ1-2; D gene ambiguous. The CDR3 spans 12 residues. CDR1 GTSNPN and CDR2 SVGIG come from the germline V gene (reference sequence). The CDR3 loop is CSQSTAYYGYTF. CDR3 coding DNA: TGTTCACAGTCGACCGCTTACTATGGCTACACCTTC.

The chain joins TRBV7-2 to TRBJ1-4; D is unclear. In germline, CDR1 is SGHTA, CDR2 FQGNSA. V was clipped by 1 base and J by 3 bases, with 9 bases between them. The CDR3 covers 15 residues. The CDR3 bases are TGTGCCAGCAGCTTAGTAAGGCAGGCTAATGAAAAACTGTTTTTT. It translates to CASSLVRQANEKLFF.

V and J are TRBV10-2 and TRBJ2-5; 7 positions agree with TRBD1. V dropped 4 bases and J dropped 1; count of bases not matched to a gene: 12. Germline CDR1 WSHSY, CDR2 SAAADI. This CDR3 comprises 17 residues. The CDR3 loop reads CASSVEPGTAVQETQYF. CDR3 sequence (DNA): TGCGCCAGCAGTGTTGAGCCCGGGACAGCCGTCCAAGAGACCCAGTACTTC.

Here the CDR3 DNA reads TGCGCCAGCAGCTTGCCCGGGGACGAGCAGTACTTC. It yields the protein CASSLPGDEQYF. The chain has TRBV5-1 and TRBJ2-7, with a possible D match to TRBD2 (5 bases). The CDR3 has 12 amino acids. Germline V gene sequence: CDR1 SGHRS, CDR2 YFSETQ. Trimming shortened V by 1 base and J by 5 bases, and 7 bases separated the two germline ends.

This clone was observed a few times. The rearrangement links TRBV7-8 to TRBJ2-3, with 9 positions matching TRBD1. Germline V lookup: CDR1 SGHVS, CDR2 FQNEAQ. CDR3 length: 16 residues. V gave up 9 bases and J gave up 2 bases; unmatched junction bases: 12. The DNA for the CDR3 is TGTGCCAGTTCCATCCCCCGGGACAGGGTCACAGATACGCAGTATTTT. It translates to CASSIPRDRVTDTQYF.

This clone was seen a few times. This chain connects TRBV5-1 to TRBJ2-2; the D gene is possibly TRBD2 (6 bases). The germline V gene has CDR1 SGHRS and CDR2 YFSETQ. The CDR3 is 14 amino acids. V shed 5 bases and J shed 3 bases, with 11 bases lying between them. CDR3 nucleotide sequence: TGCGCCAGCAGAAGGGAGGTGGACACCGGGGAGCTGTTTTTT. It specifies CASRREVDTGELFF.

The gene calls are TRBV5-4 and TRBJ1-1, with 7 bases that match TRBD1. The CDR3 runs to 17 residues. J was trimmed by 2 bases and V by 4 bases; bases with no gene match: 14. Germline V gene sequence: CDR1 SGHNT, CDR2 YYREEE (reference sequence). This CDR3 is CASSPQRARGTNTEAFF. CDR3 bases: TGTGCCAGCAGCCCCCAAAGGGCCAGGGGGACCAACACTGAAGCTTTCTTT.

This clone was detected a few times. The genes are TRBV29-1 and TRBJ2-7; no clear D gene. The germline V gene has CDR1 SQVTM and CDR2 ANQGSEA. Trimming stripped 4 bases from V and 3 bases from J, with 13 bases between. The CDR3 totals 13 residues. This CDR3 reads CSVAKPPSYEQYF. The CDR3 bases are TGCAGCGTTGCTAAACCCCCAAGCTACGAGCAGTACTTC.

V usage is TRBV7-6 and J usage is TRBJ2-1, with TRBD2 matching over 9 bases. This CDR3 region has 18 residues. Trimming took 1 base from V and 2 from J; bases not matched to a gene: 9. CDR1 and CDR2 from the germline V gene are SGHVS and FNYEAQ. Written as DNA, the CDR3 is TGTGCCAGCAGCTTAGTGGCCGGGGCGGGAGGGCCCTACAATGAGCAGTTCTTC. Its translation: CASSLVAGAGGPYNEQFF.

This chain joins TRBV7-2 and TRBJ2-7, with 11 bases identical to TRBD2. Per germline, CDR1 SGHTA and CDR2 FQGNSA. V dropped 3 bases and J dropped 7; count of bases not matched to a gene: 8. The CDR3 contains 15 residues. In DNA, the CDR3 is TGTGCCAGCAGCTTGATAGCGGGAGGGCCCGGTGAGCAGTACTTC. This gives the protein CASSLIAGGPGEQYF. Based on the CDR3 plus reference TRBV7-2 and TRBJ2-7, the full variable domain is GAGVSQSPSNKVTEKGKDVELRCDPISGHTALYWYRQSLGQGLEFLIYFQGNSAPDKSGLPSDRFSAERTGGSVSTLTIQRTQQEDSAVYLCASSLIAGGPGEQYFGPGTRLTVT.

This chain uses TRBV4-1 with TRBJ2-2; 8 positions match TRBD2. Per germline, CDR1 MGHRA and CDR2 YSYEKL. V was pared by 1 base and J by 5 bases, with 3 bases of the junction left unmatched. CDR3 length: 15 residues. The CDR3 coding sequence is TGCGCCAGCAGCCAAGGGGGACTAGGGACCGGGGAGCTGTTTTTT. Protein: CASSQGGLGTGELFF.

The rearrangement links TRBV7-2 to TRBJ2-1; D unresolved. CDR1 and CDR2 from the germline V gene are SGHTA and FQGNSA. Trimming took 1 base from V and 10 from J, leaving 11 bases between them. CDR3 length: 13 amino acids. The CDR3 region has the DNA TGTGCCAGCAGCTTAGGTACCCGAGTCGAGCAGTTCTTC. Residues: CASSLGTRVEQFF.

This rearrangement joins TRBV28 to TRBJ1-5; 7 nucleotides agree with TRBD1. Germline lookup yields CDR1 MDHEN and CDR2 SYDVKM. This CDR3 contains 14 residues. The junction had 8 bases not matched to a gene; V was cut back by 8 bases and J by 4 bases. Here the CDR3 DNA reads TGTGCCAGCTGGCACAGGGGAGGTAATCAGCCCCAGCATTTT. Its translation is CASWHRGGNQPQHF.

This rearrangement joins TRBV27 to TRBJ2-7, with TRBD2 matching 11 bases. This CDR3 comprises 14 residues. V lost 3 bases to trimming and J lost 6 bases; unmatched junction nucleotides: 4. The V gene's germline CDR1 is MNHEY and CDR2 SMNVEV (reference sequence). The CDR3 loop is CASSFSSGRREQYF. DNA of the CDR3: TGTGCCAGCAGTTTTTCTAGCGGGAGGCGCGAGCAGTACTTC.

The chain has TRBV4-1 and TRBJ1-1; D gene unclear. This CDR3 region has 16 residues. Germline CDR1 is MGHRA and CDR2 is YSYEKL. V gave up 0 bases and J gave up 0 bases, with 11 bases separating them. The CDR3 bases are TGCGCCAGCAGCCAAGATTACGGGATGTTGAACACTGAAGCTTTCTTT. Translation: CASSQDYGMLNTEAFF.

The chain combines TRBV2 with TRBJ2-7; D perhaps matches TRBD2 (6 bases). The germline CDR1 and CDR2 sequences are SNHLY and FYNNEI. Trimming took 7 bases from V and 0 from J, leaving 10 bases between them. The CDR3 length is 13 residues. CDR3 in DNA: TGTGCCAGCAACCGGGACTTCTCCTACGAGCAGTACTTC. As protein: CASNRDFSYEQYF.

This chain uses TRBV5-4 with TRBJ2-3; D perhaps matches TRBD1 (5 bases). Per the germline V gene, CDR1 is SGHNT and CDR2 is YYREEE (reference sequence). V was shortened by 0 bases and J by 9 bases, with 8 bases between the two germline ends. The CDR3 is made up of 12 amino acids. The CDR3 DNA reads TGTGCCAGCAGCTTGGAAGGGGTAACGCAGTATTTT. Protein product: CASSLEGVTQYF.

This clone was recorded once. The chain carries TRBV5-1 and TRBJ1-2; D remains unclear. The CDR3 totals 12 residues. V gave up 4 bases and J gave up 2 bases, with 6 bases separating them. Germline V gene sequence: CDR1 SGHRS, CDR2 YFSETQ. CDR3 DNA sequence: TGCGCCAGCAGCCTCGGGAACTATGGCTACACCTTC. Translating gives CASSLGNYGYTF.

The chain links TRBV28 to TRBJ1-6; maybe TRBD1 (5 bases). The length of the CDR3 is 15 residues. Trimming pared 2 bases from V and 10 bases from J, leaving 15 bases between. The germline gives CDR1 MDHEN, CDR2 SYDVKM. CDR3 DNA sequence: TGTGCCAGCAGTTTAGCAGGTGGTCGGGGGTCACCCCTCCACTTT. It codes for CASSLAGGRGSPLHF. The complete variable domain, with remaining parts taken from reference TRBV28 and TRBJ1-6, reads DVKVTQSSRYLVKRTGEKVFLECVQDMDHENMFWYRQDPGLGLRLIYFSYDVKMKEKGDIPEGYSVSREKKERFSLILESASTNQTSMYLCASSLAGGRGSPLHFGNGTRLTVT.

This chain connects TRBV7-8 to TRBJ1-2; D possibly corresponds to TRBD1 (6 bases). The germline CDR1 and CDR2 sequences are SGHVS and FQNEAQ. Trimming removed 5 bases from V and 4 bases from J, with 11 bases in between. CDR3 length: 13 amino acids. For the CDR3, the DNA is TGTGCCAGCAGCGACCCGACAGGCTATGGCTACACCTTC. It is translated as CASSDPTGYGYTF.